This record concerns one TCR beta chain sequence. Across 20 to 25 US areas, participants ranged in age from about 18 to 89 years. Cohort placement rested on clinical history that participants reported themselves. These data come from a study of blood T cell repertoires in COVID-19. Across the study: The cDNA or gDNA used as material had been derived from T cells, B-cell-depleted T cells, or PBMCs.

This CDR3 has 16 amino acids. The J segment lost 7 bases and the V segment lost 4 bases, leaving 15 bases of the junction unmatched. Germline V lookup: CDR1 SGHDN, CDR2 FVKESK. Authors' methods: Estimation of nucleated cell counts relied on the amplification of reference gene primers. Measured with immunoSEQ multiplex PCR; TCRdb has only the in-frame clones, and not every one. Clonal size and the V and J genes are those of that table, whereas D and trimming came from the DNA. The sample has over 150,000 clones, roughly 87% seen once. The origin of this receptor is a woman aged 45-60 years who had recovered from COVID-19. Sequenced sample: PBMCs or T cells enriched from blood (not recorded which). V gene TRBV14 combines with J gene TRBJ1-1; 7 bases fit TRBD1. CDR3 residues: CASSLTGAAALGEAFF. Written as DNA, the CDR3 is TGTGCCAGCAGCCTCACAGGGGCCGCTGCCCTCGGTGAAGCTTTCTTT.